A single TCR beta chain is shown here with its context. The antigen is unknown. TCRdb re-analysed the reads in MiXCR, keeping a single row per CDR3 protein. The repertoire holds over 300,000 distinct CDR3 sequences, with roughly 15% as singletons. This record belongs to a study of T cell repertoires in cytomegalovirus infection. Study overall: Through public TCR beta signatures, both CMV infection and matching HLA type were indicated.

V was pared by 2 bases and J by 3 bases, with 17 bases between. Germline values: CDR1 MGHRA, CDR2 YSYEKL. The CDR3 has 16 residues. Study-level results: CMV-specific HLA-C-restricted TCR beta clonotypes dominated the ex vivo response. Cumulative public TCR beta family frequency identified CMV carriers with the relevant HLA.

The sequence was obtained from a human donor in good health (CMV status not recorded). Some clones in this sample may be carry-over from other donors' samples. Sequencing was carried out using PBMCs. This chain links TRBV4-1 with TRBJ2-7, with D hard to call. CDR3 loop: CASSQRTDGYIYEQYF. The DNA of the CDR3 is TGCGCCAGCAGCCAACGAACCGACGGCTACATCTACGAGCAGTACTTC.